The 7 T cell receptor beta chains listed next were all sequenced from one sample in a study of identical twins. One entry per CDR3 protein, called by TCRdb with MiXCR from the 5' RACE reads. The sample records roughly 1,500,000 distinct CDR3 sequences, around 33% being singletons. Sequencing was carried out using cord blood. All receptors derive from a newborn girl in good health.

This clonotype was seen a handful of times. J is TRBJ1-2 and V is TRBV21-1. TRBV21-1 is a known pseudogene. The CDR3 has 12 residues. The CDR3 nucleotides are TGTGCCAGCCTTTGGGACTGTGATGGCTACACCTTC. Protein: CASLWDCDGYTF.

The table lists this clonotype with a few counts. The J gene is TRBJ1-5, the V gene TRBV5-1; D remains ambiguous. The V end lost 0 bases, the J end lost 2 bases, and 12 bases lay between the germline ends. CDR3 length: 16 amino acids. Germline CDR1 and CDR2: SGHRS and YFSETQ. CDR3 loop: CASSLVPTDGNQPQHF. In DNA, the CDR3 is TGCGCCAGCAGCTTGGTTCCGACCGACGGCAATCAGCCCCAGCATTTT.

The chain recombines TRBV11-2 with TRBJ2-3; 8 bases fit TRBD2. The CDR3 has 15 residues. The V and J ends lost 5 bases and 2 bases, in that order; junction bases with no gene match: 6. The germline CDR1 and CDR2 sequences are SGHAT and FQNNGV. For the CDR3, the DNA is TGTGCCAGCAGCGTTAGCGGGATACCCACAGATACGCAGTATTTT. Translated: CASSVSGIPTDTQYF.

The chain joins TRBV3-1 to TRBJ2-7; D may be TRBD1 (6 bases). From germline, CDR1 is LGHDT and CDR2 YNNKEL (reference sequence). This CDR3 has 13 residues. Trimming stripped 4 bases from V and 7 bases from J, with 14 bases between. CDR3: CASSPQGYNEQYF. The CDR3, as DNA: TGTGCCAGCAGCCCACAGGGTTACAATGAGCAGTACTTC.

This clonotype was counted ten times or more. The chain carries TRBV12-3 or TRBV12-4 and TRBJ2-3; perhaps TRBD1 as D (5 bases). The V end was cut by 2 bases, the J end by 2 bases, with 8 bases between. The CDR3 contains 14 residues. The CDR3 loop reads CASSLKGHTDTQYF. The DNA of the CDR3 is TGTGCCAGCAGTTTAAAGGGGCACACAGATACGCAGTATTTT.

The chain carries TRBV7-2 and TRBJ2-5; 9 nucleotides align to TRBD2. The CDR3 runs to 14 residues. V shed 0 bases, J shed 6 bases, and the junction held 2 bases outside the gene matches. Germline-derived CDR1 and CDR2 are SGHTA and FQGNSA. The CDR3 reads CASSLASGGKTQYF. The CDR3 DNA sequence: TGTGCCAGCAGCTTAGCTAGCGGGGGAAAGACCCAGTACTTC.

The rearrangement uses TRBV6-1 and TRBJ2-2; D remains ambiguous. Germline values: CDR1 MNHNS, CDR2 SASEGT. The CDR3 spans 11 residues. The V end was cut by 7 bases, the J end by 4 bases, with 4 bases between. DNA of the CDR3: TGTGCCAGCAAAATCACCGGGGAGCTGTTTTTT. Translation gives CASKITGELFF.